Listed here is a single T cell receptor (beta chain). Only a few counts were recorded for this clonotype. Its antigen is still unknown. No per-base quality is available; no much larger clone lies one base away. Library creation used PCR. The sequencing machine was an Illumina HiSeq 2500. TCR libraries were prepared with molecular barcoding, using unique molecular identifiers to normalize TCRbeta repertoire quantification. TCRdb reprocessing: public reads trimmed at Q25 with fastp, clones called with MiXCR, in-frame beta chains kept. Every distinct CDR3 protein forms one entry, paired with its most common genes and DNA. For this sample there are 450,000 to 550,000 distinct CDR3 sequences; over 10% appear just once. 11% to 15% of the sample rests with the top ten. The intended sense of this specimen's treatment or condition label: allogeneic hematopoietic cell transplantation with graft depleted of TCRalphabeta T cells and CD19 B cells. TCRalphabeta/CD19-depleted allogeneic hematopoietic cell grafts were given to the transplant recipients, all of whom were children.

Per the germline V gene, SGDLS is the CDR1 and YYNGEE is the CDR2. The CDR3 holds 19 amino acids from the cysteine to the phenylalanine. Just the 57-base CDR3 DNA is kept, in frame starting at base 1. V is cut back by 4 bases and J by 2 bases, with 14 bases in the junction unmatched. This sample stems from a study of T-cell reconstitution after alpha-beta-depleted transplantation in children (dated by TCRdb to between 2015 and 2016). In terms of the full investigation: The study quantitatively tracked T-cell immune reconstitution after TCRalphabeta/CD19-depleted allogeneic hematopoietic cell transplantation in children using TCR repertoire profiling. General conclusions and limits of the study: Apparently early alphabetaT-cell count recovery about two months after transplant reportedly relied on only several hundred rapidly expanded clones derived from non-depleted graft cells. In some patients, high TCRbeta diversity at day 60 was attributed to recipient T cells and intrathymic progenitors that had survived conditioning. The frequencies of hyperexpanded clones fell over the following months, and after one year, T-cell counts and TCRbeta diversity were mostly attributed to newly produced T cells.

The sequence derives from a female patient between 2 and 10 years old who had a stem cell transplant for aplastic anemia, so the T cells may come from the graft donor. The chain employs TRBV9 and TRBJ2-6; TRBD2 lines up with 8 middle nucleotides. The material was PBMCs, mostly from graft donor cells, obtained 180 days after TCRalphabeta/CD19-depleted stem cell transplant. The DNA sequence reads TGTGCCAGCAGCACCGACGTCCCGGGACTAGTCGCTGGGGCCAACGTCCTGACTTTC. Its protein reads: CASSTDVPGLVAGANVLTF.